This T cell receptor (beta chain) derives from a study of cytomegalovirus exposure and HLA in healthy donors. Study findings and constraints: Sequencing had likely introduced a cluster of highly shared sequence variants as an artifact.

Both 60 Vbeta primers and 13 Jbeta primers went into the PCR. TCRdb's copy holds only in-frame clones and misses some; the assay was immunoSEQ multiplex PCR. The sample has over 80,000 clones; about four fifths are singletons. With respect to this clone: Antigen: not known.

The clonotype was recovered from a female donor in good health and CMV-seropositive. Source material: PBMCs.

CDR3 loop: CASSRTGGAAYEQYF. The CDR3 region has the DNA TGTGCCAGCAGCCGAACAGGGGGCGCCGCGTACGAGCAGTACTTC. The chain has TRBV28 and TRBJ2-7, with TRBD1 matching 9 bases. The V gene's germline CDR1 is MDHEN and CDR2 SYDVKM. With 6 bases clipped from V and 4 bases from J, the junction kept 10 bases outside the gene matches. The CDR3 loop spans 15 amino acids.